Below, one T cell receptor beta chain is given with its context. Antigen specificity is unknown. TCRdb called the 5' RACE reads again in MiXCR, with one record for every CDR3 protein. The table records roughly 750,000 distinct CDR3 sequences, approximately 21% of them present only once. These data are taken from a study of identical twins. The study, taken as a whole, reports: Invariant populations such as MAIT and iNKT cells could partly muddle zero-insertion analyses. Within twin pairs, the out-of-frame alpha sequences they shared showed excess low generation probability.

Trimming removed 5 bases from V and 0 bases from J, with 15 bases in between. Germline CDR1 SGHTA, CDR2 FQGNSA. The CDR3 runs 16 residues. These data also formed part of another study, on T cells expressing NK-cell markers. That source notes: In the group of eight sequenced donors, seven were HCMV-seropositive and one was seronegative.

Sequenced input: PBMCs. This receptor was identified in a woman between 18 and 29 years old in good health. This sequence joins TRBV7-2 and TRBJ2-3; D may be TRBD2 (7 bases). CDR3 sequence: CASSRGGAGSTDTQYF. Written as DNA, the CDR3 is TGTGCCAGCAGCAGGGGGGGAGCGGGGAGCACAGATACGCAGTATTTT.